A selection of T cell receptor beta chains follows, all from one sample in a study of blood T cell repertoires in COVID-19. TCRdb's table, derived via immunoSEQ multiplex PCR, lists solely in-frame clones and lacks some. This table holds 150,000 to 170,000 clones, 91% found once. The sequenced sample consisted of peripheral blood. The receptors stem from a man aged 50-60 years with acute or convalescent COVID-19. CDR3s include the opening cysteine and the closing phenylalanine or tryptophan. A D gene is named only where the DNA matches it firmly. Expanded clones get a size class; other rows say once, few or many, or leave the size out.

D gene | J gene | clone size | V gene | CDR3 DNA | CDR3 protein
TRBD1 | TRBJ1-2 | - | TRBV10-3 | TGTGCCATCACGGGACAGTTCTCGTATGGCTACACCTTC | CAITGQFSYGYTF
- | TRBJ1-1 | once | TRBV15 | TGTGCCACGGCAAGGGGATTGGACACTGAAGCTTTCTTT | CATARGLDTEAFF
TRBD1 | TRBJ1-4 | - | TRBV3-1/TRBV3-2 | TGTGCCAGCAGCCAACTAACAGGGGGCGATGAAAAACTGTTTTTT | CASSQLTGGDEKLFF
- | TRBJ1-3 | - | TRBV18 | TGTGCCAGCTCACCGCGAGCGGGGGCAGAAAACACCATATATTTT | CASSPRAGAENTIYF
TRBD1 | TRBJ1-5 | - | TRBV6-5 | TGTGCCAGCAGTTACAAAGGGGGCCCCAATCAGCCCCAGCATTTT | CASSYKGGPNQPQHF
- | TRBJ1-2 | - | TRBV27 | TGTGCCAGCAGTCGACAGGCGTTTTATGGCTACACCTTC | CASSRQAFYGYTF
- | TRBJ1-5 | - | TRBV28 | TGTGCCAGCAGTTCAACAGGGAATAGCAATCAGCCCCAGCATTTT | CASSSTGNSNQPQHF
- | TRBJ1-2 | - | TRBV28 | TGTGCCAGCAGCTCCGACTATGGCTACACCTTC | CASSSDYGYTF
TRBD2 | TRBJ2-7 | - | TRBV7-2 | TGTGCCAGCAGGGCTAGCGGAGTGAGGTGGGAGCAGTACTTC | CASRASGVRWEQYF
TRBD1 | TRBJ1-1 | once | TRBV24-1 | TGTGCCACCTCGACAGGGATGAACACTGAAGCTTTCTTT | CATSTGMNTEAFF
- | TRBJ2-3 | - | TRBV5-1 | TGCGCCAGCAGCATCAGGGGTTTCAGCACAGATACGCAGTATTTT | CASSIRGFSTDTQYF
TRBD1 | TRBJ1-5 | - | TRBV6-6 | TGTGCCAGCAGTGTTCCGGGACAGACAAATCAGCCCCAGCATTTT | CASSVPGQTNQPQHF
TRBD1 | TRBJ1-3 | - | TRBV18 | TGTGCCAGCTCACCACCGGGACAGACTAGCTCTGGAAACACCATATATTTT | CASSPPGQTSSGNTIYF
- | TRBJ1-5 | few | TRBV2 | TGTGCCAGCAGTGAGGGCAGGTTCGGGCCCCAGCATTTT | CASSEGRFGPQHF
- | TRBJ2-5 | - | TRBV2 | TGTGCCAGCATTAGGGAGATCCAAGAGACCCAGTACTTC | CASIREIQETQYF
TRBD1 | TRBJ2-1 | - | TRBV18 | TGTGCCAGCTCGCCGGGACAGGGGAGCGAGCAGTTCTTC | CASSPGQGSEQFF
- | TRBJ1-5 | - | TRBV27 | TGTGCCAGCAGTTTGGTGGGGGCCGGGGGGCAGGATAGCAATCAGCCCCAGCATTTT | CASSLVGAGGQDSNQPQHF
- | TRBJ1-1 | - | TRBV30 | TGTGCCTGTCGGGGGGTAAACACTGAAGCTTTCTTT | CACRGVNTEAFF
- | TRBJ2-1 | - | TRBV3-1/TRBV3-2 | TGTGCCAGCAGCCCGCTTAGGGGGGGTCCCTACAATGAGCAGTTCTTC | CASSPLRGGPYNEQFF
- | TRBJ1-2 | - | TRBV5-5 | TGTGCCAGCAGCTACCCGACTTCTAACTATGGCTACACCTTC | CASSYPTSNYGYTF
- | TRBJ2-1 | - | TRBV9 | TGTGCCAGCAGCCCATCAGCCCAGCGCCGATACAATGAGCAGTTCTTC | CASSPSAQRRYNEQFF
- | TRBJ2-7 | - | TRBV28 | TGTGCCAGCAGTTTCGGCCGAAGCGTCGAGCAGTACTTC | CASSFGRSVEQYF
TRBD1 | TRBJ1-1 | once | TRBV18 | TGTGCCAGCTCACCAGAGGGGGCGCAGGCTGAAGCTTTCTTT | CASSPEGAQAEAFF
- | TRBJ2-2 | - | TRBV28 | TGTGCCAGCAGCCCGACAGAAACACCCCCCGGGGAGCTGTTTTTT | CASSPTETPPGELFF
TRBD2 | TRBJ2-1 | once | TRBV7-2 | TGTGCCAGCAGCTTAGAGGGGCGGGAGAAAGAGTTCTTC | CASSLEGREKEFF
TRBD2 | TRBJ2-3 | - | TRBV6-6 | TGTGCCAGCAGCCCACTAGCGGTCACAGATACGCAGTATTTT | CASSPLAVTDTQYF
- | TRBJ1-4 | - | TRBV18 | TGTGCCAGCTCACGCGGCATTGCAACTAATGAAAAACTGTTTTTT | CASSRGIATNEKLFF
TRBD1 | TRBJ1-1 | - | TRBV19 | TGTGCCAGCCGTCAGGGGGCAGGACCCGCCTCTTTCTTT | CASRQGAGPASFF
TRBD1 | TRBJ1-5 | once | TRBV6-6 | TGTGCCAGCAGTAGACAGGGGGCTGAGCAGCCCCAGCATTTT | CASSRQGAEQPQHF
- | TRBJ1-1 | - | TRBV29-1 | TGCAGCGCCATTGAGCGTGGGAACACTGAAGCTTTCTTT | CSAIERGNTEAFF
- | TRBJ1-2 | - | TRBV7-9 | TGTGCCAGCAGCCCCCGGACCAGGGAAGAGAATGGCTACACCTTC | CASSPRTREENGYTF
- | TRBJ2-5 | - | TRBV24-1 | TGTGCCACCAGTGATTCAGACAGGAAAATGTACTTC | CATSDSDRKMYF
TRBD2 | TRBJ2-7 | few | TRBV6-2/TRBV6-3 | TGTGCCAGCAGTTGGGTTAGCGGGACGGACGAGCAGTACTTC | CASSWVSGTDEQYF
TRBD1 | TRBJ1-4 | - | TRBV28 | TGTGCCAGCAAAACCGGGACAGGGGGCGGGCAGGGTGAAAAACTGTTTTTT | CASKTGTGGGQGEKLFF
- | TRBJ1-1 | - | TRBV28 | TGTGCCAGCAGACAGGGTCTCACTGAAGCTTTCTTT | CASRQGLTEAFF
- | TRBJ1-5 | - | TRBV2 | TGTGCCAGCAATCAGGACAAACAGCCCCAGCATTTT | CASNQDKQPQHF
- | TRBJ1-1 | - | TRBV12-3/TRBV12-4 | TGTGCCAGCAGTTCTCGCCCCGGGGCTTTCTTT | CASSSRPGAFF
- | TRBJ1-1 | - | TRBV19 | TGTGCCAGTAGTATAGCCAGGGAAACTGAAGCTTTCTTT | CASSIARETEAFF
TRBD2 | TRBJ2-1 | - | TRBV3-1/TRBV3-2 | TGTGCCAGCAGCCAAGACCTAGCGGTCCTCAATGAGCAGTTCTTC | CASSQDLAVLNEQFF
TRBD1 | TRBJ1-2 | few | TRBV30 | TGTGCCTGGGGATCGACAGGGGGAAGGTTTAGCTATGGCTACACCTTC | CAWGSTGGRFSYGYTF
TRBD1 | TRBJ2-6 | once | TRBV6-1 | TGTGCCAGCAGTGAAGATGGGACAGCAAACTCTGGGGCCAACGTCCTGACTTTC | CASSEDGTANSGANVLTF